The rows below give T cell receptor beta chains drawn from one sample of a study of cytomegalovirus exposure and HLA in healthy donors. Measured with immunoSEQ multiplex PCR; TCRdb has only the in-frame clones, and not every one. The data show about 240,000 clones, with approximately 81% seen just once and about 8% held by the top ten. Sequencing was done on a sample of PBMCs. These receptors came from a woman aged 55 to 70 in good health and CMV-seropositive. CDR3s leave out the opening cysteine and the closing phenylalanine or tryptophan.

TRBJ2-7,TRBV5-1,ASSPLAGGSEQY
TRBJ2-3,TRBV10-1,ASSESGATDTQY
TRBJ1-6,TRBV6-5,ASSFGQGHSPLH
TRBJ2-7,TRBV9,ASSVEGALSSVYEQY
TRBJ2-2,TRBV15,ATSINRVRGTGELF
TRBJ2-7,TRBV7-6,ASSLAPAGTSGAEQY
TRBJ1-2,TRBV30,AWSADRGYGYT
TRBJ1-1,TRBV2,ASIKGTGGGRNTEAF
TRBJ1-2,TRBV4-1,ASSQSLYADLKNGYT
TRBJ2-1,TRBV14,ASSLGLARGNEQF
TRBJ1-1,TRBV11-2,ASSLEGGVTEAF
TRBJ2-5,TRBV30,AWSVPGQEISQY
TRBJ2-3,TRBV10-3,AISATSGDTQY
TRBJ2-3,TRBV19,ASSLPRGLGTDTQY
TRBJ1-4,TRBV4-1,ASSQDVGQGGEKLF
TRBJ1-3,TRBV10-3,ATRDRIGPGNTIY
TRBJ2-1,TRBV2,ASRARTGSYNEQF
TRBJ1-1,TRBV19,ASSPGLGTEAF
TRBJ1-2,TRBV29-1,SGFGGTGYT
TRBJ2-4,TRBV18,ASSPRQLESSIQY
TRBJ1-1,TRBV6-1,ASSEAGTGLEAF
TRBJ2-3,TRBV27,ASSMNRVGTDTQY
TRBJ2-2,TRBV7-6,ASSLVARGSGELF
TRBJ2-7,TRBV28,ASSLRGVGVRSYEQY
TRBJ2-2,TRBV14,ASTGKGAMGELF
TRBJ1-4,TRBV4-1,ASRGWGTGLGQLF
TRBJ2-5,TRBV5-1,ASSLARGREAQY
TRBJ2-3,TRBV10-3,AIRAFSGGQGDTQY
TRBJ1-1,TRBV19,ASRRGQGMNTEAF
TRBJ1-3,TRBV11-2,ASSLLRAFSGNTIY
TRBJ2-5,TRBV7-9,ASSFWSDQETQY
TRBJ1-6,TRBV5-1,ASSLGRDSNSPLH
TRBJ1-2,TRBV5-6,ASSLGQGNYYGYT
TRBJ2-7,TRBV2,ASRWDSSYEQY
TRBJ1-5,TRBV9,ASSVRPELNQPQH
TRBJ2-7,TRBV7-2,ASKEDRQAYEQY
TRBJ2-1,TRBV7-2,ASSLVGLAGEEQF
TRBJ2-7,TRBV6-5,ASSGQGFYEQY
TRBJ1-5,TRBV6-1,AARDRGPGQPQH
TRBJ2-5,TRBV19,ASGGLAGGTQY
TRBJ2-5,TRBV11-3,ASSPGTEETQY
TRBJ1-4,TRBV14,ASSRAGGEKLF
TRBJ1-1,TRBV5-1,ASSLGPLNTEAF
TRBJ1-1,TRBV5-4,ASSFRGTEAF
TRBJ1-5,TRBV4-1,ASSQEGRGQNQPQH
TRBJ2-7,TRBV30,AWVAGSSYEQY